The next 22 T cell receptor beta chains were all read from a single sample in a study of cytomegalovirus exposure and HLA in healthy donors (TCRdb year 2017). Receptors were amplified or captured by the immunoSEQ multiplex PCR assay. A mixture of 60 forward primers for TCR Vbeta segments and 13 reverse primers for TCR Jbeta segments was used in the multiplex PCR. The table was pulled from immuneACCESS by TCRdb, which kept in-frame rearrangements only. Such tables lose some clones; where checked, under half of the loss comes from unresolved V genes, and the rest has no known cause. This sample is represented by some 160,000 clones; 75% to 90% of them were singletons. Around 2.3% of the sample rests with the top ten. Sequenced material: PBMCs. All receptors come from a male donor in good health and CMV-seronegative.

This clone is a singleton in its sample. The J gene is TRBJ1-2, the V gene TRBV6-1; TRBD1 aligns across 9 bases. Germline-derived CDR1 and CDR2 are MNHNS and SASEGT. The CDR3 has 12 amino acids. V lost 5 bases, J lost 11 bases, and 6 bases stayed unmatched. The CDR3 reads CASSWNGQGYTF. In nucleotides, the CDR3 is TGTGCCAGCAGTTGGAACGGACAGGGGTACACCTTC.

This sequence joins TRBV10-2 and TRBJ2-7, with 11 nucleotides matching TRBD2. The CDR3 runs to 14 residues. Trimming cost V 6 bases and J 4 bases; bases outside gene matches: 5. Germline V gives CDR1 WSHSY, CDR2 SAAADI. The CDR3: CASRVAGGIYEQYF. DNA for the CDR3: TGCGCCAGCAGAGTAGCGGGGGGGATATACGAGCAGTACTTC.

This chain uses TRBV7-9 with TRBJ2-6; D possibly corresponds to TRBD1 (6 bases). The germline V gene has CDR1 SEHNR and CDR2 FQNEAQ (reference sequence). Trimming removed 1 base at V and 0 bases at J, with 13 bases between. The CDR3 length is 18 residues. The CDR3 DNA sequence: TGTGCCAGCAGCTTAGATCCGGGACAAAGCTCTGGGGCCAACGTCCTGACTTTC. It encodes CASSLDPGQSSGANVLTF.

This clone has only one observation. The chain carries TRBV27 and TRBJ1-6; D is perhaps TRBD1 (5 bases). Deletions cut 7 bases from V and 10 bases from J, with 20 bases between. Per the germline V gene, CDR1 is MNHEY and CDR2 is SMNVEV (reference sequence). The CDR3 sequence is 15 residues long. CDR3 in DNA: TGTGCCAGCACCACGCCCGGCCCAGGGCACTCACCCCTCCACTTT. As protein: CASTTPGPGHSPLHF.

Here the CDR3 reads CASSESDSIPGTQYF. CDR3 sequence (DNA): TGTGCCAGCAGTGAATCGGACTCCATCCCCGGTACGCAGTATTTT. V and J are TRBV2 and TRBJ2-3; D perhaps matches TRBD2 (5 bases). Trimming pared 2 bases from V and 8 bases from J, leaving 17 bases between. Germline assignment: CDR1 SNHLY and CDR2 FYNNEI. This CDR3 contains 15 residues.

J is TRBJ2-1 and V is TRBV5-5, with 8 bases that match TRBD1. After removal of 4 bases from V and 10 bases from J, the junction contained 13 bases not matched to a gene. Germline CDR1 SGHKS, CDR2 YYEKEE (reference sequence). The CDR3 spans 15 residues. In DNA, the CDR3 is TGTGCCAGCAGCCGGGAACTGACAGGGGTAGGGGAGCAGTTCTTC. It encodes CASSRELTGVGEQFF.

The chain joins TRBV5-4 to TRBJ2-5; 7 bases agree with TRBD2. CDR3 length equals 14 residues. Germline-derived CDR1 and CDR2 are SGHNT and YYREEE (reference sequence). V lost 4 bases to trimming and J lost 5 bases; unmatched junction nucleotides: 8. As DNA, the CDR3 is TGTGCCAGCAGCCCTGGGGGGGTCCGCGAGACCCAGTACTTC. It specifies CASSPGGVRETQYF.

The chain is built from TRBV9 and TRBJ1-2; 12 nucleotides match TRBD1. Germline CDR1 SGDLS, CDR2 YYNGEE. This CDR3 comprises 16 residues. V shed 4 bases, J shed 2 bases, and the junction held 6 bases outside the gene matches. The chain's CDR3 is CASSPGDRGPNYGYTF. For the CDR3, the DNA is TGTGCCAGCAGCCCCGGGGACAGGGGGCCCAACTATGGCTACACCTTC.

The chain has TRBV6-5 and TRBJ1-2; D is perhaps TRBD1 (6 bases). The length of the CDR3 is 14 residues. The ends were cut back, 6 bases at V and 4 bases at J, with 15 bases in the middle. Germline assignment: CDR1 MNHEY and CDR2 SVGAGI. CDR3 amino acids: CASSRGQNFYGYTF. The CDR3 region has the DNA TGTGCCAGCAGCAGAGGACAGAACTTCTATGGCTACACCTTC.

V gene TRBV10-3 combines with J gene TRBJ1-2; 8 bases are a match to TRBD1. Germline V gene lookup returns CDR1 ENHRY and CDR2 SYGVKD. J gave up 0 bases and V 0 bases, and 3 bases lay outside the gene matches. The CDR3 sequence is 16 residues long. The CDR3 bases are TGTGCCATCAGTGAGTCCGGGACAGGAGCTAACTATGGCTACACCTTC. Translation: CAISESGTGANYGYTF.

The chain couples TRBV29-1 to TRBJ2-7, with TRBD1 matching 8 bases. V shed 7 bases and J 2 bases; nucleotides not matched to a gene: 7. Germline loops: CDR1 SQVTM, CDR2 ANQGSEA. The CDR3 covers 13 residues. The CDR3 DNA reads as TGCAGCGCCGGACAGGGAGCTACCTACGAGCAGTACTTC. Its protein product is CSAGQGATYEQYF.

This clone was seen a few times. The genes are TRBV25-1 and TRBJ1-1; a weak D match, TRBD1 (5 bases). V was pared by 0 bases and J by 6 bases, with 14 bases between. The CDR3 sequence is 15 residues long. Per the germline V gene, CDR1 is MGHDK and CDR2 is SYGVNS. The CDR3 here is CASSEYGGVLSEAFF. CDR3 in DNA: TGTGCCAGCAGTGAATATGGGGGGGTTTTGTCTGAAGCTTTCTTT.

The CDR3 loop reads CASSEVGHGNSPLHF. Here the CDR3 DNA reads TGTGCCAGCAGTGAAGTGGGACACGGGAATTCACCCCTCCACTTT. This chain joins TRBV6-1 and TRBJ1-6; perhaps TRBD1 as D (6 bases). Germline-derived CDR1 and CDR2 are MNHNS and SASEGT. Trimming pared 1 base from V and 7 bases from J, leaving 11 bases between. The CDR3 contains 15 residues.

This chain connects TRBV6-1 to TRBJ1-5; 9 bases align to TRBD1. CDR1 is MNHNS, CDR2 SASEGT, per germline. V trimming: 2 bases; J trimming: 2 bases; junction bases outside the gene matches: 4. The CDR3 has 16 amino acids. The CDR3 DNA is TGTGCCAGCAGTGAAACAGGGGGCCTCGGCAATCAGCCCCAGCATTTT. Its protein is CASSETGGLGNQPQHF.

J is TRBJ1-5 and V is TRBV7-2; D unresolved. V lost 0 bases and J lost 4, with 7 bases in between. This CDR3 comprises 14 residues. Germline loops: CDR1 SGHTA, CDR2 FQGNSA. CDR3 DNA: TGTGCCAGCAGCTTAGCATCCCGGAATCAGCCCCAGCATTTT. Translated, it gives CASSLASRNQPQHF.

The chain carries TRBV4-1 and TRBJ1-5; D might be TRBD1 (6 bases). V was trimmed by 5 bases and J by 4 bases, leaving 15 bases between them. The CDR3 loop spans 15 amino acids. Germline V gene lookup returns CDR1 MGHRA and CDR2 YSYEKL. CDR3 loop: CASSGSTGTNQPQHF. As DNA, the CDR3 is TGCGCCAGCAGCGGTTCGACAGGTACTAATCAGCCCCAGCATTTT.

On this clone itself: Distinct nucleotide sequences in the sample also encode this CDR3. The CDR3 loop reads CASSGTVNYGYTF. CDR3 coding DNA: TGTGCCAGCAGTGGAACAGTGAACTATGGCTACACCTTC. This chain uses TRBV6-1 with TRBJ1-2; D ambiguous. V was pared by 4 bases and J by 2 bases, with 8 bases between. CDR3 length: 13 amino acids. In germline, CDR1 is MNHNS, CDR2 SASEGT.

This clone was found many times. This sequence joins TRBV6-5 and TRBJ1-2; no reliable D call. There are 14 residues in the CDR3. V was cut by 5 bases and J by 3 bases, with 13 bases left in between. The germline gives CDR1 MNHEY, CDR2 SVGAGI. This chain's CDR3 is CASSGDSWDYGYTF. The CDR3 nucleotides are TGTGCCAGCAGTGGCGACTCTTGGGACTATGGCTACACCTTC.

The CDR3 coding sequence is TGTGCCAGCGGGACAGGCTCCTATAATTCACCCCTCCACTTT. This sequence encodes CASGTGSYNSPLHF. The V gene is TRBV5-5, the J gene TRBJ1-6, with 8 bases matching TRBD1. This CDR3 comprises 14 residues. Trimming took 7 bases from V and 0 from J; bases not matched to a gene: 0. Germline V lookup: CDR1 SGHKS, CDR2 YYEKEE (reference sequence).

V is TRBV2 and J is TRBJ2-2, with no clear D. The V and J ends lost 2 bases and 5 bases respectively, with 12 bases between them. In germline, CDR1 is SNHLY, CDR2 FYNNEI. CDR3 length equals 15 residues. CDR3 protein: CASSEWAGTTGELFF. CDR3 sequence (DNA): TGTGCCAGCAGTGAATGGGCAGGTACTACCGGGGAGCTGTTTTTT.

This chain links TRBV7-2 with TRBJ1-4, with 9 bases identical to TRBD1. Germline V gene data show CDR1 as SGHTA and CDR2 as FQGNSA. The CDR3 has 13 amino acids. V was clipped by 6 bases and J by 8 bases; unmatched bases: 4. The CDR3 loop reads CASRQGAGEKLFF. The CDR3 coding sequence is TGTGCCAGCAGACAGGGGGCCGGGGAAAAACTGTTTTTT.

This clone was observed a handful of times. This sequence joins TRBV9 and TRBJ2-5; TRBD2 aligns across 10 bases. The germline V gene has CDR1 SGDLS and CDR2 YYNGEE. The J segment lost 2 bases and the V segment lost 4 bases, leaving 5 bases of the junction unmatched. The CDR3 is 15 residues long. The CDR3 loop reads CASSLLAGRQETQYF. DNA for the CDR3: TGTGCCAGCAGCTTACTAGCGGGGAGACAAGAGACCCAGTACTTC.